One and the same sample provided the 8 T cell receptor beta chains below, sequenced in a study of shared clonotypes between healthy human individuals. Naive CD8 cells lacked CD45RO and underwent positive selection for CCR7, leaving out terminally differentiated effector memory CD45RA+ cells. Using immunoSEQ multiplex PCR, the repertoire was profiled, and TCRdb retains in-frame clones only, with some absent. This sample carries over 2,000,000 clones, 90% to 95% of them seen once, and the ten largest clones take 1.5% to 2%. The specimen sequenced was naive CD8+ T cells from PBMCs. The source is a man between 18 and 29 years old in good health. Some clones in this sample may be carry-over from other donors' samples.

V usage is TRBV7-9 and J usage is TRBJ2-5; D remains unclear. V shed 4 bases and J shed 1 base, with 10 bases lying between them. This CDR3 region has 14 residues. Germline-derived CDR1 and CDR2 are SEHNR and FQNEAQ (reference sequence). The DNA of the CDR3 is TGTGCCAGCAGCTCCCCGCTGCCCCAAGAGACCCAGTACTTC. Amino acids: CASSSPLPQETQYF.

The V call is TRBV27, the J call TRBJ2-3, with 7 bases that match TRBD1. Per germline, CDR1 MNHEY and CDR2 SMNVEV (reference sequence). This CDR3 comprises 15 residues. V lost 3 bases to trimming and J lost 2 bases; unmatched junction nucleotides: 5. The CDR3 region is CASSFRTGATDTQYF. The CDR3 region has the DNA TGTGCCAGCAGTTTTAGGACAGGCGCCACAGATACGCAGTATTTT.

The chain uses TRBV5-1 and TRBJ2-7; 9 bases agree with TRBD1. V was clipped by 4 bases and J by 0 bases; unmatched bases: 14. The CDR3 runs 18 residues. Looked up from germline, CDR1 is SGHRS and CDR2 is YFSETQ. This CDR3 reads CASSPGRDREQRSYEQYF. For the CDR3, the DNA is TGCGCCAGCAGCCCCGGCCGGGACAGGGAACAACGCTCCTACGAGCAGTACTTC.

The sample holds a few counts of this clone. The chain has TRBV4-1 and TRBJ1-1; no definite D call. Trimming removed 6 bases at V and 0 bases at J, with 8 bases between. Looked up from germline, CDR1 is MGHRA and CDR2 is YSYEKL. The CDR3 is 13 residues long. CDR3 sequence: CASSGRLNTEAFF. DNA of the CDR3: TGCGCCAGCAGTGGCAGATTGAACACTGAAGCTTTCTTT.

This rearrangement joins TRBV5-1 to TRBJ2-7, with 8 bases matching TRBD1. After removal of 3 bases from V and 0 bases from J, the junction contained 5 bases not matched to a gene. The CDR3 totals 15 residues. Germline V gene data show CDR1 as SGHRS and CDR2 as YFSETQ. In nucleotides, the CDR3 is TGCGCCAGCAGCTCAGGACAGGGACTCTCCTACGAGCAGTACTTC. Protein: CASSSGQGLSYEQYF.

The chain has TRBV5-4 and TRBJ2-7; 8 positions agree with TRBD1. CDR1 and CDR2 from the germline V gene are SGHNT and YYREEE (reference sequence). The ends lost 0 bases at V and 3 bases at J; junction bases unmatched: 11. The CDR3 spans 17 residues. The CDR3 region is CASSLEGAGGFYYEQYF. The CDR3 nucleotides read TGTGCCAGCAGCTTGGAGGGGGCAGGGGGCTTTTACTACGAGCAGTACTTC.

The chain combines TRBV5-6 with TRBJ1-4, with 10 bases identical to TRBD1. This CDR3 is 14 amino acids long. J gave up 6 bases and V 4 bases, and 3 bases lay outside the gene matches. Germline assignment: CDR1 SGHDT and CDR2 YYEEEE. The CDR3 sequence is CASSLGTGDEKLFF. CDR3 bases: TGTGCCAGCAGCCTTGGGACAGGGGATGAAAAACTGTTTTTT. Together with reference TRBV5-6 and TRBJ1-4, the CDR3 gives the full variable domain: DAGVTQSPTHLIKTRGQQVTLRCSPKSGHDTVSWYQQALGQGPQFIFQYYEEEERQRGNFPDRFSGHQFPNYSSELNVNALLLGDSALYLCASSLGTGDEKLFFGSGTQLSVL.

V usage is TRBV7-9 and J usage is TRBJ1-1; no reliable D call. The CDR3 has 16 amino acids. Between the trimmed V and J ends, which lost 2 bases and 0 bases, there was a span of 13 bases. Germline V gene lookup returns CDR1 SEHNR and CDR2 FQNEAQ (reference sequence). As DNA, the CDR3 is TGTGCCAGCAGCTTAAAAGGTGGCAGTCTGAACACTGAAGCTTTCTTT. Translating gives CASSLKGGSLNTEAFF.